The source of this TCR beta chain is a study of OX40 agonist ivuxolimab in advanced cancers. The assay was immunoSEQ multiplex PCR, and TCRdb's table has in-frame clones only and misses some. Of about 91,000 clones listed, around 80% were seen once; the top ten hold 1.1%. The CDR3 sequence is 13 residues long. CDR1 SGHDT and CDR2 YYEEEE come from the germline V gene. Trimming took 6 bases from V and 4 from J, leaving 13 bases between them. This clonotype was sampled from an adult with an advanced solid tumor such as melanoma, head and neck, liver or kidney cancer. This chain uses TRBV5-6 with TRBJ1-2; D is possibly TRBD1 (6 bases). Sequencing used CD4+ or CD8+ T cells sorted from blood, obtained in a trial of the OX40 agonist ivuxolimab. The chain's CDR3 is CASTRAGVYGYTF. In DNA, the CDR3 is TGTGCCAGCACACGGGCAGGGGTCTATGGCTACACCTTC.